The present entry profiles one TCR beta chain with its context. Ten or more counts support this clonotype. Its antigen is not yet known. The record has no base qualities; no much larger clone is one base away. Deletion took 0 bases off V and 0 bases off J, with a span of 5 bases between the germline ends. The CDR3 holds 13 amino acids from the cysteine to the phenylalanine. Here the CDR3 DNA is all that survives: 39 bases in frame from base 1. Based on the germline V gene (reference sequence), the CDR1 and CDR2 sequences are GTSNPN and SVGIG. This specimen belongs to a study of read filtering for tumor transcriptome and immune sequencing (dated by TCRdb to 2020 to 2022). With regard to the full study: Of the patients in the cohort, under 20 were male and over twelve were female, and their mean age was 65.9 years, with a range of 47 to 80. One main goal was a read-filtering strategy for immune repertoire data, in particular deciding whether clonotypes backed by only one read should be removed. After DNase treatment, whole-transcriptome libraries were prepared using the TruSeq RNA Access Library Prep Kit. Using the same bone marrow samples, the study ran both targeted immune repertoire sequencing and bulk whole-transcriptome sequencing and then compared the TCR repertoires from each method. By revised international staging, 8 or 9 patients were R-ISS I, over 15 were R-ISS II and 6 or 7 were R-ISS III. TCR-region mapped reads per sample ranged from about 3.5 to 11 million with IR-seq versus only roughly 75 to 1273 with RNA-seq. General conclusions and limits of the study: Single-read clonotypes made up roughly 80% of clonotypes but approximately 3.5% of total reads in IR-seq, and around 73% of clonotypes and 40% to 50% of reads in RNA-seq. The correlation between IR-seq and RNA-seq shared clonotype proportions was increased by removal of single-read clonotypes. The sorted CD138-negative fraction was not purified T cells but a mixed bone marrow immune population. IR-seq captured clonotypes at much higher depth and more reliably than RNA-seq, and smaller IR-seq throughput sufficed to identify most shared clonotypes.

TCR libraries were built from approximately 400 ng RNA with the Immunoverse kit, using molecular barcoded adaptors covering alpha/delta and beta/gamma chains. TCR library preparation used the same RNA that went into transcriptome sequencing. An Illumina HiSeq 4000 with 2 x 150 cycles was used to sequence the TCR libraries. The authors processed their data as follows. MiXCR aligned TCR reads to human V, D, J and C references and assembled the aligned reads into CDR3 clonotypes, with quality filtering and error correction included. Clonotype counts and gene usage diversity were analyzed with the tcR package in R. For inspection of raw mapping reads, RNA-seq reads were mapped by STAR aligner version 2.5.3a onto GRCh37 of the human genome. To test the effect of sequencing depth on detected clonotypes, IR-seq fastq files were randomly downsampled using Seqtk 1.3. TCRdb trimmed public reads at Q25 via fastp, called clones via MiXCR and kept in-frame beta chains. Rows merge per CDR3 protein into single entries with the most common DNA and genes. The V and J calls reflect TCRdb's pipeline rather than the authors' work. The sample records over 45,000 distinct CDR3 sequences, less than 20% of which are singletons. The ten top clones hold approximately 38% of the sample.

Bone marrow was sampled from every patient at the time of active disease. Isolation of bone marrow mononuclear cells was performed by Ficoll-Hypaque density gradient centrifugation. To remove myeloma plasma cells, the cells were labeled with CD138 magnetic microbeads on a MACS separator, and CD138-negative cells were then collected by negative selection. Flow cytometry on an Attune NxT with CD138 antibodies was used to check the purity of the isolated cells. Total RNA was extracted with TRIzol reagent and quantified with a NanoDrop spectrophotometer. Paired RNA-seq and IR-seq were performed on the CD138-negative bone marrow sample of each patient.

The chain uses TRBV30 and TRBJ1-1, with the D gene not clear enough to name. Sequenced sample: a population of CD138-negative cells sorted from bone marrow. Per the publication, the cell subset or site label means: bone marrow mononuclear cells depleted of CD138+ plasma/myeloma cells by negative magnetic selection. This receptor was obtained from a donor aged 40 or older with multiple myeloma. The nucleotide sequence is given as TGTGCCTGGAGTGTCCAGATGAACACTGAAGCTTTCTTT. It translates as CAWSVQMNTEAFF.